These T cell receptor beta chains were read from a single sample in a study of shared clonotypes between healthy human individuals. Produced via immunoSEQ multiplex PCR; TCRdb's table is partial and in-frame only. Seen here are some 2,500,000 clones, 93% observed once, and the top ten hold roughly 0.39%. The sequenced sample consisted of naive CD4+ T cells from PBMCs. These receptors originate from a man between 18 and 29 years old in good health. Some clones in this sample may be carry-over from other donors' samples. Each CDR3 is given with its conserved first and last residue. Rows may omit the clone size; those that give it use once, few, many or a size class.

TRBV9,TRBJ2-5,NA,CASSVGGGPWETQYF
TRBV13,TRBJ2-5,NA,CASSLAGAETQYF
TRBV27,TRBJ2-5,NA,CASSLSLGVQETQYF
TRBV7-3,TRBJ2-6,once,CASSRQGWLAGANVLTF
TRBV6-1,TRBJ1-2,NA,CASSEAGQGSWGYTF
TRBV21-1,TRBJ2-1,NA,CASSLRGQVLSYNEQFF
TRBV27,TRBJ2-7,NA,CASSLASGNYEQYF
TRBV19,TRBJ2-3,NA,CASSPPSTDTQYF
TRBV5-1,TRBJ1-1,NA,CASSGEVLGYTEAFF
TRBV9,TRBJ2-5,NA,CASSRSGSKETQYF
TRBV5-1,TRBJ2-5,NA,CASRQEETQYF
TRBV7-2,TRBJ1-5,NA,CASSRYRDSNQPQHF
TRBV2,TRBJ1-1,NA,CASSERVRATEAFF
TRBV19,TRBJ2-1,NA,CASSIEWQGYNEQFF
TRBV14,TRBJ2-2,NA,CASSLRQGLGPGELFF
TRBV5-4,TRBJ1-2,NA,CASSFPGQGAHGYTF
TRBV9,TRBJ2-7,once,CASSVGGGVTLPYEQYF
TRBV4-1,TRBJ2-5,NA,CASSQPGQGSQTQYF
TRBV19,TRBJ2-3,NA,CASSKTGYSTDTQYF
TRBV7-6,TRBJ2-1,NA,CASSSGLTGGPYNEQFF
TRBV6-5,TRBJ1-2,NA,CASSYSGVTNYGYTF
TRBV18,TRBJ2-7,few,CASSPGQGDGQYF
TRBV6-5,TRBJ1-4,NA,CASSYTGFDEKLFF
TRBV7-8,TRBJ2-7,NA,CASSLASWTGNSYEQYF
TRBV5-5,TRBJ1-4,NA,CASSLGRQPSSLFF
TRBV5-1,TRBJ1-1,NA,CASSLGPDRGVMNTEAFF
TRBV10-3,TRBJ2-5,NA,CAITAGGDRQETQYF
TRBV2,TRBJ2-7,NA,CASSFDRSPSNEQYF
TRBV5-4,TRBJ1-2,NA,CASSQEPGQGNGYTF
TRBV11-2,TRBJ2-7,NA,CASSLAYGGTYPYEQYF
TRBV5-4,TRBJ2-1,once,CASSLSGSSYNEQFF
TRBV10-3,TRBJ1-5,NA,CAISEQGFNQPQHF
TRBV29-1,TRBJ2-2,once,CSVTRGGELFF
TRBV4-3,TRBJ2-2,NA,CASSLRNTGELFF
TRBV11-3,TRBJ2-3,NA,CASSLGVTSGMADTQYF
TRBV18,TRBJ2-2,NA,CASSPNPSTSGNTGELFF
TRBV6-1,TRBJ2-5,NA,CASSRDRQETQYF
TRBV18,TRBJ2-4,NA,CASSPGDHKNIQYF
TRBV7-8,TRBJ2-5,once,CASSLSGGQETQYF
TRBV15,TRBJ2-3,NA,CATSIKINPDTDTQYF
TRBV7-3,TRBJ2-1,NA,CASSTGPSNEQFF
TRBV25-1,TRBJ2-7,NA,CASSETGGPMNEQYF
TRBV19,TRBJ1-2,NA,CASSLRGQNYGYTF
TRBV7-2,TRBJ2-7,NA,CASSSQTSGRSYEQYF
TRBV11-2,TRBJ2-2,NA,CASSLAGRGTGELFF
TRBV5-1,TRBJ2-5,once,CASSQAGTPQETQYF
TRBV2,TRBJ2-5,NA,CASSESIKTQYF
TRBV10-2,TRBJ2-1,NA,CASSGGSSYNEQFF
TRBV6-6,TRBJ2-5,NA,CASSYKNQETQYF
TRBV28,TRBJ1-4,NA,CASSLSGEKLFF